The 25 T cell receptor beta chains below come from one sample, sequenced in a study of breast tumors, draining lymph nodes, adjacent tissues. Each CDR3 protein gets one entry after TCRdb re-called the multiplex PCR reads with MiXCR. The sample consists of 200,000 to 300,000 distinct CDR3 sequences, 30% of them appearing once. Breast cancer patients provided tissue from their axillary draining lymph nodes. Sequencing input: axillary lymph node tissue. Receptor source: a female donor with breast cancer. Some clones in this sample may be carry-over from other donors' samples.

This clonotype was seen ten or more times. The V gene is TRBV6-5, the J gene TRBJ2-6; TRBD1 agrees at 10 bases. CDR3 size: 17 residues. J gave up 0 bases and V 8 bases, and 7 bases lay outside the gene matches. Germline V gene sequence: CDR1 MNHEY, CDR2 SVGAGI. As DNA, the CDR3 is TGTGCCAGCGCGGGGACAGGGGCCCCCTCTGGGGCCAACGTCCTGACTTTC. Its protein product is CASAGTGAPSGANVLTF.

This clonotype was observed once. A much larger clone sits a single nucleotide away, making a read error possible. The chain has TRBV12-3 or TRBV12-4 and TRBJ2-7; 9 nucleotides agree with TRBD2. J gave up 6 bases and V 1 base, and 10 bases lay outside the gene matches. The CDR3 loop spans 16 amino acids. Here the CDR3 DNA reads TGTGCCAGCAGTTTAGGTCATCAGCGGGAGGCCTGCGAGCAGTACTTC. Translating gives CASSLGHQREACEQYF.

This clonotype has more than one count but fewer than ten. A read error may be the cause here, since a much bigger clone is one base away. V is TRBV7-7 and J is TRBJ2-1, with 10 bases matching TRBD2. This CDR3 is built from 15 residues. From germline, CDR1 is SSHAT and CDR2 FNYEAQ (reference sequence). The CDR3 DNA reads TGTGCTAGCAGCTTAGGTAGGACTAGCGGCAATGAGCAGCTCTTC. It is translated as CASSLGRTSGNEQLF.

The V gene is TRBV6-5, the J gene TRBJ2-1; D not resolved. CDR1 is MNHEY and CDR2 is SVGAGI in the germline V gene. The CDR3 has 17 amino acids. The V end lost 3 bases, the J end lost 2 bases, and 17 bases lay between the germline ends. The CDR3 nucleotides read TGTGCCAGCAGTTATCAAAGGTCGCTAGTCACCTACAATGAGCAGTTCTTC. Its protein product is CASSYQRSLVTYNEQFF.

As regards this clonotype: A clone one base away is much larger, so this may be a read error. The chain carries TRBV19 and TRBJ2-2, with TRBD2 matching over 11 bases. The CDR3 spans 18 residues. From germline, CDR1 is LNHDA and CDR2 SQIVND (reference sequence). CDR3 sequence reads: CASTYVSGRAGLAGELSF. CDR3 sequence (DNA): TGTGCCAGTACTTACGTTAGCGGGAGGGCCGGTTTGGCCGGGGAGCTGTCTTTT.

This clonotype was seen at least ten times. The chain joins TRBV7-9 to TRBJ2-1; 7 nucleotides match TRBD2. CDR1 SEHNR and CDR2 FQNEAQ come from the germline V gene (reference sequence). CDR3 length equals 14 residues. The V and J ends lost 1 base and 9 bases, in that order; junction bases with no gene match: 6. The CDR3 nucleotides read TGTGCCAGCAGCTTAGTGGGCGGGAGACGTGAGCAGTTCTTC. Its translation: CASSLVGGRREQFF. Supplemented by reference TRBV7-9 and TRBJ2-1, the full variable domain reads DTGVSQNPRHKITKRGQNVTFRCDPISEHNRLYWYRQTLGQGPEFLTYFQNEAQLEKSRLLSDRFSAERPKGSFSTLEIQRTEQGDSAMYLCASSLVGGRREQFFGPGTRLTVL.

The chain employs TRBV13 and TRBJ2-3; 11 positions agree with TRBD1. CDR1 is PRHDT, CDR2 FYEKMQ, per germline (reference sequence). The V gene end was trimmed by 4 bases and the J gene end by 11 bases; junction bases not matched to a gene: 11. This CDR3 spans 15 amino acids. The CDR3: CASSWDRGRANEQYF. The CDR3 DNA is TGTGCCAGCAGCTGGGACAGGGGGAGGGCTAATGAGCAGTATTTT. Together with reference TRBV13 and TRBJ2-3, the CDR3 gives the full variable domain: AAGVIQSPRHLIKEKRETATLKCYPIPRHDTVYWYQQGPGQDPQFLISFYEKMQSDKGSIPDRFSAQQFSDYHSELNMSSLELGDSALYFCASSWDRGRANEQYFGPGTRLTVL.

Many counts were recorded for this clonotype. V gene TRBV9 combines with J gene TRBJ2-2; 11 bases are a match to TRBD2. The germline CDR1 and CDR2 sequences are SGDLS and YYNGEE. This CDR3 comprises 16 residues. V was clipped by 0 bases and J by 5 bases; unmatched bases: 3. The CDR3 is CASSVAGTSGTGELFF. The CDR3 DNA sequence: TGTGCCAGCAGCGTAGCCGGGACTAGCGGAACCGGGGAGCTGTTTTTT.

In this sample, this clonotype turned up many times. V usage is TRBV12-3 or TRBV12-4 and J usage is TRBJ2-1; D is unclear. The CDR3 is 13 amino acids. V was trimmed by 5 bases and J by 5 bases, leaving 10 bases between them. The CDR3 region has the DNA TGTGCCAGCAGTCTAAACCTTAACAATGAGCAGTTCTTC. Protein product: CASSLNLNNEQFF.

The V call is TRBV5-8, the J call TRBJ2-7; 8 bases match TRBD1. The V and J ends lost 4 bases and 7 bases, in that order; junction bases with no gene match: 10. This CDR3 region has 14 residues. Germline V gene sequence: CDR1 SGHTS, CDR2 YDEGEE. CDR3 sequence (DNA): TGTGCCAGCAGCCCTGGACAGGGTACTGAGGAGCAGTACTTC. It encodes CASSPGQGTEEQYF.

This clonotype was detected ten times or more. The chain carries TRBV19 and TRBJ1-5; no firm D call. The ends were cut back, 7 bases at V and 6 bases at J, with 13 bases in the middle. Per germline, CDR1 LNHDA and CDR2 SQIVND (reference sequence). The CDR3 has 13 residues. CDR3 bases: TGTGCCAGTAAAGGCCCCGGGAGTCAGCCCCAGCATTTT. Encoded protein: CASKGPGSQPQHF. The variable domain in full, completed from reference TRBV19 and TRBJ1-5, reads DGGITQSPKYLFRKEGQNVTLSCEQNLNHDAMYWYRQDPGQGLRLIYYSQIVNDFQKGDIAEGYSVSREKKESFPLTVTSAQKNPTAFYLCASKGPGSQPQHFGDGTRLSIL.

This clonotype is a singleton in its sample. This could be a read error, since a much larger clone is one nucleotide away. The CDR3 loop reads CTSSLISGALIDTQYF. As DNA, the CDR3 is TGTACCAGCAGCTTGATATCGGGAGCGTTAATAGATACGCAGTATTTT. V and J are TRBV7-3 and TRBJ2-3; possibly TRBD2 for D (6 bases). The CDR3 has 16 amino acids. The germline V gene encodes CDR1 SGHTA and CDR2 FQGTGA. Supplemented by reference TRBV7-3 and TRBJ2-3, the full variable domain reads GAGVSQTPSNKVTEKGKYVELRCDPISGHTALYWYRQSLGQGPEFLIYFQGTGAADDSGLPNDRFFAVRPEGSVSTLKIQRTERGDSAVYLCTSSLISGALIDTQYFGPGTRLTVL.

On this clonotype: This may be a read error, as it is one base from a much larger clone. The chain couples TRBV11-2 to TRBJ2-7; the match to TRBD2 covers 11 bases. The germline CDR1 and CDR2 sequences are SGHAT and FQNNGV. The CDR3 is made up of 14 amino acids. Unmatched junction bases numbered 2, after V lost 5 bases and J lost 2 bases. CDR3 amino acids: CASSATSGAYEQYF. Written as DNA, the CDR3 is TGTGCCAGCAGCGCGACTAGCGGGGCCTACGAGCAGTACTTC.

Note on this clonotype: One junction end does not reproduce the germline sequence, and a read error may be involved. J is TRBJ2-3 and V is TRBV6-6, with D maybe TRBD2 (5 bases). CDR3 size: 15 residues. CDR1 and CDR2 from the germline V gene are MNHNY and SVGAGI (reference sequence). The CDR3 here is CASSDSRARGDTQYF. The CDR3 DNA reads TGTGCCAGCAGTGACTCGCGGGCCCGGGGAGATACGCAGTATTTT.

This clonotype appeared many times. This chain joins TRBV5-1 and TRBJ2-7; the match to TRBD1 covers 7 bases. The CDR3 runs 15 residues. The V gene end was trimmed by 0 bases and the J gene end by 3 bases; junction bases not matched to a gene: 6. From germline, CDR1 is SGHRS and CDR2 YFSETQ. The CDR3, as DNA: TGCGCCAGCAGCTTGGCGGGGACAGACTTCTACGAGCAGTACTTC. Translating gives CASSLAGTDFYEQYF.

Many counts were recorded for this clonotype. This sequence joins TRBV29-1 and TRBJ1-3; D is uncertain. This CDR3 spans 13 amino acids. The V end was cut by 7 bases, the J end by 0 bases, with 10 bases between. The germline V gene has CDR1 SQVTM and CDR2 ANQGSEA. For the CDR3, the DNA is TGCAGCGGATGGGGTGACTCTGGAAACACCATATATTTT. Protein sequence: CSGWGDSGNTIYF.

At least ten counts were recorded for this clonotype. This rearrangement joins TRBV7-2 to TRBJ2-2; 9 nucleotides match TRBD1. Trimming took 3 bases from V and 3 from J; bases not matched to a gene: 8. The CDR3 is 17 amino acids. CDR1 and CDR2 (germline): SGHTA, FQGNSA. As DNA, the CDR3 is TGTGCCAGCAGCTTGCAACCGGGACAGGGTGACACCGGGGAGCTGTTTTTT. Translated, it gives CASSLQPGQGDTGELFF.

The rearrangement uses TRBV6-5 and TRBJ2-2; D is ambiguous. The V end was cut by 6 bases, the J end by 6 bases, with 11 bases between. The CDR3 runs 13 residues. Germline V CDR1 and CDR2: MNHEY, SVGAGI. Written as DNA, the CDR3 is TGTGCCAGCAGCCCGAGATACGCCGGGGAGCTGTTTTTT. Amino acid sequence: CASSPRYAGELFF.

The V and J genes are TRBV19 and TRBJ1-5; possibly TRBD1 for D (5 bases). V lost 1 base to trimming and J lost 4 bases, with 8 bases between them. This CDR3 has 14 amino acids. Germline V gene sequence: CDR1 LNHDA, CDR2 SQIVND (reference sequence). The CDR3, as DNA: TGTGCCAGTAGTATAGGTCGGGGGAATCAGCCCCAGCATTTT. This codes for CASSIGRGNQPQHF.

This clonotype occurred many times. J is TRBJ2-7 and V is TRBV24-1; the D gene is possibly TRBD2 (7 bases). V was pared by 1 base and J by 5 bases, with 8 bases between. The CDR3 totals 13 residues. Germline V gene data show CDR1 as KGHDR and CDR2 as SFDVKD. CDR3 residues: CATSDLGGDEQYF. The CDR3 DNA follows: TGTGCCACCAGTGATTTAGGGGGGGACGAGCAGTACTTC.

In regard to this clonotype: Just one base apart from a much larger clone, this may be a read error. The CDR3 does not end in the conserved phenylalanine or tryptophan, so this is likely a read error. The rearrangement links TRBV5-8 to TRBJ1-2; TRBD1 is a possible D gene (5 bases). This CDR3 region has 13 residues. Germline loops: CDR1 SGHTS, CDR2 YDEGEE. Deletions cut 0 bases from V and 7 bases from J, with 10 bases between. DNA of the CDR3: TGTGCCAGCAGCTTGGTCAGGGTGCGTGGCTACACCTCC. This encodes CASSLVRVRGYTS.

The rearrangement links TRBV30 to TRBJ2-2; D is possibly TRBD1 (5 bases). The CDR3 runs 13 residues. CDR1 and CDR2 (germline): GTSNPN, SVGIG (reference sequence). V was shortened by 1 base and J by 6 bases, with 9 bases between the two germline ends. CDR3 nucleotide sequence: TGTGCCTGGAGTGCCAGGGTCCCCGGGGAGCTGTTTTTT. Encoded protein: CAWSARVPGELFF.

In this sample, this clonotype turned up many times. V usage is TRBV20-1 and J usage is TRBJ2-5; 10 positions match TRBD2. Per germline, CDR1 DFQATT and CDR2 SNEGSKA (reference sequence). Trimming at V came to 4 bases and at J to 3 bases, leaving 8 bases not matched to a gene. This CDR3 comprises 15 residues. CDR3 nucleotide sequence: TGCAGTGCTACAGTGGCTAGCGGGAGTGAAGAGACCCAGTACTTC. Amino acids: CSATVASGSEETQYF.

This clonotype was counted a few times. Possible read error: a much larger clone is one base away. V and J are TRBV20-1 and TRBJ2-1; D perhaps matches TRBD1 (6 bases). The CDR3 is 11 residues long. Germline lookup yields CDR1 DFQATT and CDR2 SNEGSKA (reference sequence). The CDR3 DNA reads TGCAGTGCTAGCGGGGACAATGAGCAGTCCTTC. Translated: CSASGDNEQSF.

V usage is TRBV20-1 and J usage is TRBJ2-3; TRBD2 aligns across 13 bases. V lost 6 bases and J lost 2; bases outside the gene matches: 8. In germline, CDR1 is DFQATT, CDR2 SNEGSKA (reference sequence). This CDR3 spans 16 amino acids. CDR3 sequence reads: CSATSGTSGITDTQYF. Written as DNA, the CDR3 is TGCAGTGCAACCAGCGGGACTAGCGGGATCACAGATACGCAGTATTTT.